What follows are 10 T cell receptor beta chains derived from one specimen sequenced in a study of radiation and T cells in renal cell carcinoma. The assay was immunoSEQ multiplex PCR, and TCRdb's table has in-frame clones only and misses some. The sample shows around 170,000 clones, 88% of them seen only once. Time point specified: blood 4 weeks post-SBRT, at nephrectomy. The treatment here: 15 Gy SBRT to primary tumor, nephrectomy 4 weeks later. Sequenced here: blood, sampled from a patient whose treatment included radiotherapy and nephrectomy. Receptors originate from a woman in her 50s with renal cell carcinoma.

The chain has TRBV4-1 and TRBJ2-7; TRBD2 might be the D (7 bases). The V end was cut by 5 bases, the J end by 2 bases, with 16 bases between. Per the germline V gene, CDR1 is MGHRA and CDR2 is YSYEKL. The CDR3 is made up of 15 amino acids. CDR3 coding DNA: TGCGCCAGCAGCTTGGGGGGGCATGCCCCCTACGAGCAGTACTTC. Protein product: CASSLGGHAPYEQYF.

The chain links TRBV6-6 to TRBJ2-5; 8 nucleotides match TRBD1. There are 16 residues in the CDR3. CDR1 is MNHNY, CDR2 SVGAGI, per germline (reference sequence). After removal of 5 bases from V and 1 base from J, the junction contained 9 bases not matched to a gene. The CDR3 protein is CASSPLWTGSQETQYF. The CDR3 nucleotides read TGTGCCAGCAGTCCCCTCTGGACAGGGAGCCAAGAGACCCAGTACTTC.

This chain uses TRBV7-2 with TRBJ1-1, with D possibly matching TRBD1 (6 bases). Germline V gene data show CDR1 as SGHTA and CDR2 as FQGNSA. This CDR3 has 16 amino acids. V lost 5 bases and J 1 base, leaving 17 bases between the germline ends. The CDR3 here is CASSRSDRLRNTEAFF. CDR3 nucleotide sequence: TGTGCCAGCAGCCGATCTGACAGGCTGAGGAACACTGAAGCTTTCTTT.

The chain has TRBV25-1 and TRBJ2-1; 10 positions agree with TRBD1. Germline V gene data show CDR1 as MGHDK and CDR2 as SYGVNS. V lost 1 base to trimming and J lost 9 bases; unmatched junction nucleotides: 9. CDR3 length equals 16 residues. DNA of the CDR3: TGTGCCAGCAGTGAATGGAGGGGGACAGGGGCTCGTGAGCAGTTCTTC. Amino acid sequence: CASSEWRGTGAREQFF.

The chain uses TRBV19 and TRBJ1-4; 10 nucleotides align to TRBD1. The CDR3 is 18 amino acids. Germline V CDR1 and CDR2: LNHDA, SQIVND (reference sequence). V lost 6 bases to trimming and J lost 2 bases; unmatched junction nucleotides: 12. CDR3 in DNA: TGTGCCAGTAGGGGTCCGGGACAGGGGTATGCGACTAATGAAAAACTGTTTTTT. Protein: CASRGPGQGYATNEKLFF.

The chain employs TRBV7-9 and TRBJ2-3; 8 bases are shared with TRBD1. CDR1 and CDR2 (germline): SEHNR, FQNEAQ (reference sequence). The CDR3 consists of 14 residues. With V trimmed by 1 base and J by 4 bases, 1 base remained unmatched. The CDR3 is CASSLDRGADTQYF. The CDR3 DNA sequence: TGTGCCAGCAGCTTAGACAGGGGGGCAGATACGCAGTATTTT.

V is TRBV6-1 and J is TRBJ2-7; D gene ambiguous. Trimming removed 1 base at V and 3 bases at J, with 7 bases between. Germline V lookup: CDR1 MNHNS, CDR2 SASEGT. CDR3 length: 13 residues. The CDR3 loop reads CASSEDTVYEQYF. The CDR3 coding sequence is TGTGCCAGCAGTGAAGATACGGTCTACGAGCAGTACTTC.

V and J are TRBV5-6 and TRBJ1-2; 9 bases are shared with TRBD1. Losses at the gene ends were 1 base for V and 7 bases for J; bases not matched to a gene: 5. The CDR3 totals 14 residues. Germline-derived CDR1 and CDR2 are SGHDT and YYEEEE. CDR3 region: CASSLSTGGGGYTF. The CDR3 coding sequence is TGTGCCAGCAGCTTGTCTACAGGGGGCGGTGGCTACACCTTC. The variable domain in full, with the rest retrieved from reference TRBV5-6 and TRBJ1-2, is DAGVTQSPTHLIKTRGQQVTLRCSPKSGHDTVSWYQQALGQGPQFIFQYYEEEERQRGNFPDRFSGHQFPNYSSELNVNALLLGDSALYLCASSLSTGGGGYTFGSGTRLTVV.

J is TRBJ1-1 and V is TRBV13; D is unresolved. CDR1 PRHDT and CDR2 FYEKMQ come from the germline V gene (reference sequence). This CDR3 contains 15 residues. V was shortened by 5 bases and J by 3 bases, with 16 bases between the two germline ends. The CDR3 sequence is CASSPRPLSDTEAFF. The CDR3 coding sequence is TGTGCCAGCAGCCCGAGGCCCTTATCGGACACTGAAGCTTTCTTT.

The rearrangement uses TRBV30 and TRBJ2-1; D is unclear. Between the trimmed V and J ends, which lost 5 bases and 3 bases, there was a span of 17 bases. The V gene's germline CDR1 is GTSNPN and CDR2 SVGIG (reference sequence). The CDR3 runs 15 residues. CDR3 nucleotide sequence: TGTGCCTGGGCACAGCCGGCCCTCTACTACAATGAGCAGTTCTTC. This sequence encodes CAWAQPALYYNEQFF.